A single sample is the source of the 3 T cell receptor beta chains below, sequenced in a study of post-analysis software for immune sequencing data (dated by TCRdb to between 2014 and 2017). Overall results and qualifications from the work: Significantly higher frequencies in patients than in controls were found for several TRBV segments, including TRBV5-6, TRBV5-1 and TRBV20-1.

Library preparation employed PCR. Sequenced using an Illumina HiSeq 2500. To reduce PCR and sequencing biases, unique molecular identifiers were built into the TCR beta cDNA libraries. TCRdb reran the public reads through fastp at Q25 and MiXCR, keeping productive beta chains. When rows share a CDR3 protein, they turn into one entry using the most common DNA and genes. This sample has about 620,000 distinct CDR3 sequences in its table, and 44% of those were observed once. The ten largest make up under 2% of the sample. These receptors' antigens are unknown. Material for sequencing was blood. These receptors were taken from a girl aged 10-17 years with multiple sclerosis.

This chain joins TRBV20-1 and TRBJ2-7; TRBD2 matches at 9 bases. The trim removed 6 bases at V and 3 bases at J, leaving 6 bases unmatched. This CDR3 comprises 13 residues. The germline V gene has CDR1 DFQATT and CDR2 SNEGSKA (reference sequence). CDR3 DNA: TGCAGTGCGATGGGACTAGCTGGCTACGAGCAGTACTTC. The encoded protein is CSAMGLAGYEQYF.

The CDR3 coding sequence is TGTGCCAGCAGGAACCCGGGATTCAGGATGAGCAATCAGCCCCAGCATTTT. Amino acids: CASRNPGFRMSNQPQHF. The chain links TRBV6-2 or TRBV6-3 to TRBJ1-5; D unresolved. CDR3 size: 17 residues. Trimming cost V 6 bases and J 1 base, with 19 bases left between them. From germline, CDR1 is MNHEY and CDR2 SVGEGT.

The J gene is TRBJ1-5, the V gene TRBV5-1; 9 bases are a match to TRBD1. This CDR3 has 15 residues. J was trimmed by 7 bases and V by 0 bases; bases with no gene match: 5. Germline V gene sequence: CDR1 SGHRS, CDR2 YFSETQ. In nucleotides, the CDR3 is TGCGCCAGCAGCTTGGGACAGGGGGTTGAGCAGCCCCAGCATTTT. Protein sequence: CASSLGQGVEQPQHF.